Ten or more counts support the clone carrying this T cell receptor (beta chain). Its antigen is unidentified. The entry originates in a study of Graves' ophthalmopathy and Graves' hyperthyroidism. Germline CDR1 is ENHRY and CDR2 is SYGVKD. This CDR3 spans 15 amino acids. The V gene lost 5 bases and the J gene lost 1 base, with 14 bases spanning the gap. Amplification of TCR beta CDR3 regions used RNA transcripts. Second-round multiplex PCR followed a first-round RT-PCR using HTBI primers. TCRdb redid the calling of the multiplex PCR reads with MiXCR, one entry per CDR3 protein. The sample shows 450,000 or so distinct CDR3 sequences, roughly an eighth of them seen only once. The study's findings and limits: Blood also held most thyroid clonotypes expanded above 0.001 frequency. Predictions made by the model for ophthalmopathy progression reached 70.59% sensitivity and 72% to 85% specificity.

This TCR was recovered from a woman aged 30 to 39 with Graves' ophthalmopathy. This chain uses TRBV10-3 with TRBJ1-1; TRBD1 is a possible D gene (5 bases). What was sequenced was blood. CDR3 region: CAISPQLTGNTEAFF. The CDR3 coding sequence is TGTGCCATCAGTCCACAACTAACAGGGAACACTGAAGCTTTCTTT.